This T cell receptor beta chain was obtained from a study of T cells after yellow fever vaccination. The study, taken as a whole, reports: Post-booster reappearance was seen for most primary-vaccination clones (around 96% CD4, roughly 88% CD8). Of the clonotypes, a small share occurred in both CD4 and CD8 compartments.

Germline CDR1 SNHLY, CDR2 FYNNEI. This CDR3 spans 15 amino acids. V shed 4 bases, J shed 3 bases, and the junction held 5 bases outside the gene matches. Template-switching 5'RACE yielded the TCR cDNA; a universal primer site and UMIs were added in the process. TCRdb called the 5' RACE reads again in MiXCR, with one record for every CDR3 protein. The table lists some 300,000 distinct CDR3 sequences, around 9.3% of them singletons, with 3% to 4% in the top ten. Details on this clonotype: The antigen is not known.

The rearrangement joins TRBV2 to TRBJ2-3, with 9 bases fitting TRBD1. Sequencing used CD4+ T cells sorted from PBMCs, obtained 5 days after the yellow fever booster vaccination. This receptor was obtained from a young man who received the YFV17D yellow fever vaccine. This chain's CDR3 is CASSGQGVRTDTQYF. The CDR3 nucleotides read TGTGCCAGCAGTGGACAGGGGGTCCGGACAGATACGCAGTATTTT. The full variable domain, completed using reference TRBV2 and TRBJ2-3, is EPEVTQTPSHQVTQMGQEVILRCVPISNHLYFYWYRQILGQKVEFLVSFYNNEISEKSEIFDDQFSVERPDGSNFTLKIRSTKLEDSAMYFCASSGQGVRTDTQYFGPGTRLTVL.